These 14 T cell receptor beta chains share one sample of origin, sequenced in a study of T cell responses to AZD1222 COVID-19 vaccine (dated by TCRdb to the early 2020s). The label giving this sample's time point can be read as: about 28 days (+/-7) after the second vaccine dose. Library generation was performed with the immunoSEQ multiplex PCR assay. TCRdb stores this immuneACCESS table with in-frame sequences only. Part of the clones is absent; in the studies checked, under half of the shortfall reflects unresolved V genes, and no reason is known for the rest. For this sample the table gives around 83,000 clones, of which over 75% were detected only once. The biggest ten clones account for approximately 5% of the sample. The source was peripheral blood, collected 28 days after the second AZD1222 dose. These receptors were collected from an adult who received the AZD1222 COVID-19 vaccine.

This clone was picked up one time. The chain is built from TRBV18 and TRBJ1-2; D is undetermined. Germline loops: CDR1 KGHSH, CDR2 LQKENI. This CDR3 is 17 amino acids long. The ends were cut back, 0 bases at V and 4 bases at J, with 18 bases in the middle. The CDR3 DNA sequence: TGTGCCAGCTCACCACCCTCCCGGCTCGAAAACGGCTATGGCTACACCTTC. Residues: CASSPPSRLENGYGYTF. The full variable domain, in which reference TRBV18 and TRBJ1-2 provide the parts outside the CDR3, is NAGVMQNPRHLVRRRGQEARLRCSPMKGHSHVYWYRQLPEEGLKFMVYLQKENIIDESGMPKERFSAEFPKEGPSILRIQQVVRGDSAAYFCASSPPSRLENGYGYTFGSGTRLTVV.

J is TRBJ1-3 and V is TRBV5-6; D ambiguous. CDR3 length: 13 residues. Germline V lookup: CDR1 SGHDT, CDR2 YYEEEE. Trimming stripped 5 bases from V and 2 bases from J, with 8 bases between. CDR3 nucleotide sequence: TGTGCCAGCAGAAGTCAGCCTGGAAACACCATATATTTT. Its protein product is CASRSQPGNTIYF.

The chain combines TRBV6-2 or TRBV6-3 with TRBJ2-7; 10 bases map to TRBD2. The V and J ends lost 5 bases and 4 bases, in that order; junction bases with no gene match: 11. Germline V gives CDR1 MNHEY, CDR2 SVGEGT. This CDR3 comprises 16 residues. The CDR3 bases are TGTGCCAGCAGTAGTCTACTAGCGGGGCCTTTGTACGAGCAGTACTTC. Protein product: CASSSLLAGPLYEQYF.

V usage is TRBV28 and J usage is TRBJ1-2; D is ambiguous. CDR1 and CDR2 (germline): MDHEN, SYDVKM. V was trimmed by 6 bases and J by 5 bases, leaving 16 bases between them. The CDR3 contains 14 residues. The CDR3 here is CASSPVHVTYGYTF. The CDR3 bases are TGTGCCAGCAGCCCCGTACACGTAACTTATGGCTACACCTTC.

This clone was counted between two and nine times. The CDR3 region is CAIRGTGVYEQYF. The CDR3 DNA is TGTGCCATCAGAGGGACAGGGGTCTACGAGCAGTACTTC. The rearrangement joins TRBV10-3 to TRBJ2-7; 10 nucleotides align to TRBD1. Germline V gene lookup returns CDR1 ENHRY and CDR2 SYGVKD. The CDR3 consists of 13 residues. J lost 3 bases, V lost 6 bases, and 2 bases had no gene match.

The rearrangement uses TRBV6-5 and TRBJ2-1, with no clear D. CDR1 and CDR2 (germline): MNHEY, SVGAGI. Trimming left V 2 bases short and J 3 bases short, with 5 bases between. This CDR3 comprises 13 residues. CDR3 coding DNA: TGTGCCAGCAGTTACAGCGACTACAATGAGCAGTTCTTC. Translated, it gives CASSYSDYNEQFF.

The CDR3 region is CASSEVPPTVYSYEQYF. DNA for the CDR3: TGTGCCAGCAGTGAAGTCCCCCCTACAGTTTACTCCTACGAGCAGTACTTC. This rearrangement joins TRBV6-1 to TRBJ2-7; D ambiguous. In germline, CDR1 is MNHNS, CDR2 SASEGT. The CDR3 is made up of 17 amino acids. V lost 1 base, J lost 0 bases, and 16 bases lay in between.

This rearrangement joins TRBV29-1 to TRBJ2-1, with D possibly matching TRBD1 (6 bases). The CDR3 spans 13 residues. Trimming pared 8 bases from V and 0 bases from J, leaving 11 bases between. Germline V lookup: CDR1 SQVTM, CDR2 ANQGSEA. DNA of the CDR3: TGCAGCCTAAGAGGGGGCTCCTACAATGAGCAGTTCTTC. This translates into CSLRGGSYNEQFF.

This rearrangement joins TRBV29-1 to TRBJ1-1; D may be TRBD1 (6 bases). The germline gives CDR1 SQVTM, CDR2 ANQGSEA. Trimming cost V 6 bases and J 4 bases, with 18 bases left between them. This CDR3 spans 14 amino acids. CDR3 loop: CSVGQHLGGTEAFF. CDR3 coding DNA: TGCAGCGTCGGACAGCACCTCGGGGGCACTGAAGCTTTCTTT.

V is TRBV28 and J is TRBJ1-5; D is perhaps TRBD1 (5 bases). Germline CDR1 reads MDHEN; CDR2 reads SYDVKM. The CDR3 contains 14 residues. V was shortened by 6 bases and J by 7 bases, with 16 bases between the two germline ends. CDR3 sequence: CASSHGSGPQPQHF. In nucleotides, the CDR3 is TGTGCCAGCAGCCACGGATCGGGGCCACAGCCCCAGCATTTT.

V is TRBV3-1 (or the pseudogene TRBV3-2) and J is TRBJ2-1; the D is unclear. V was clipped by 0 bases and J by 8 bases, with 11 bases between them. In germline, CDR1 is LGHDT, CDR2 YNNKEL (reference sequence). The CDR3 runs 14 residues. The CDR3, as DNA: TGTGCCAGCAGCCAAGACGGCACCTTGGATGAGCAGTTCTTC. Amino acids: CASSQDGTLDEQFF.

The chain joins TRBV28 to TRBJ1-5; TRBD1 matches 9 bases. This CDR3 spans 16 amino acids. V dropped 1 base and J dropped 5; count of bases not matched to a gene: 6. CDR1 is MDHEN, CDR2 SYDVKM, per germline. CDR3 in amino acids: CASSLSGQGRHQPQHF. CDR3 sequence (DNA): TGTGCCAGCAGTTTATCTGGACAGGGGAGGCATCAGCCCCAGCATTTT.

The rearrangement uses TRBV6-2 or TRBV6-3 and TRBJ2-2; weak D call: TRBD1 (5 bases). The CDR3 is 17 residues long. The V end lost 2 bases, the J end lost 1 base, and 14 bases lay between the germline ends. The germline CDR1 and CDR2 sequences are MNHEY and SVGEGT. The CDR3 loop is CASSYPRPGMNTGELFF. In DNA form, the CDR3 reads TGTGCCAGCAGTTACCCAAGGCCAGGGATGAACACCGGGGAGCTGTTTTTT.

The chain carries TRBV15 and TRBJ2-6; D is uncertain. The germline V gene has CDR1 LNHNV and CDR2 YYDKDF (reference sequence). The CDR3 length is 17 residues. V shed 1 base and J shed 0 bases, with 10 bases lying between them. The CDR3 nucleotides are TGTGCCACCAGCAGAGGAGTAGGGAACTCTGGGGCCAACGTCCTGACTTTC. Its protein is CATSRGVGNSGANVLTF. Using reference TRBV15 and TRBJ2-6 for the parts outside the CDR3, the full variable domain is DAMVIQNPRYQVTQFGKPVTLSCSQTLNHNVMYWYQQKSSQAPKLLFHYYDKDFNNEADTPDNFQSRRPNTSFCFLDIRSPGLGDTAMYLCATSRGVGNSGANVLTFGAGSRLTVL.